These 9 T cell receptor beta chains were all obtained from the same sample, sequenced in a study of cytomegalovirus exposure and HLA in healthy donors. PCR employed 60 Vbeta and 13 Jbeta primers. TCRdb's copy holds only in-frame clones and misses some; the assay was immunoSEQ multiplex PCR. The table has some 140,000 clones, around 85% seen once. Sequencing was done on a sample of PBMCs. The origin of the receptors is a woman aged 45 to 65 in good health and CMV-seropositive.

The chain joins TRBV27 to TRBJ2-7; TRBD2 matches at 7 bases. The CDR3 is made up of 14 amino acids. Germline V gene sequence: CDR1 MNHEY, CDR2 SMNVEV (reference sequence). J gave up 5 bases and V 4 bases, and 8 bases lay outside the gene matches. CDR3: CASSSTVGGNEQYF. CDR3 in DNA: TGTGCCAGCAGTTCGACGGTGGGGGGGAACGAGCAGTACTTC.

The chain uses TRBV11-2 and TRBJ1-2, with D possibly TRBD1 on 6 matching bases. V lost 0 bases, J lost 6 bases, and 14 bases lay in between. The CDR3 spans 15 residues. Looked up from germline, CDR1 is SGHAT and CDR2 is FQNNGV. The CDR3 sequence: CASSLDSQGGDGYTF. As DNA, the CDR3 is TGTGCCAGCAGCTTAGACTCACAGGGAGGGGATGGCTACACCTTC.

This chain uses TRBV2 with TRBJ2-7; 7 nucleotides align to TRBD2. This CDR3 contains 13 residues. V shed 7 bases, J shed 6 bases, and the junction held 9 bases outside the gene matches. Per germline, CDR1 SNHLY and CDR2 FYNNEI. The CDR3 DNA reads as TGTGCCAGCATGATCCGGACTAGTGGCGAGCAGTACTTC. Its protein is CASMIRTSGEQYF. Supplemented by reference TRBV2 and TRBJ2-7, the full variable domain reads EPEVTQTPSHQVTQMGQEVILRCVPISNHLYFYWYRQILGQKVEFLVSFYNNEISEKSEIFDDQFSVERPDGSNFTLKIRSTKLEDSAMYFCASMIRTSGEQYFGPGTRLTVT.

V is TRBV6-5 and J is TRBJ2-2; D is ambiguous. Per the germline V gene, CDR1 is MNHEY and CDR2 is SVGAGI. The CDR3 runs 15 residues. V was trimmed by 4 bases and J by 1 base, leaving 10 bases between them. The CDR3 bases are TGTGCCAGCAGTTCCCCGACTTTGAACACCGGGGAGCTGTTTTTT. Residues: CASSSPTLNTGELFF.

J is TRBJ2-3 and V is TRBV29-1; TRBD1 might be the D (6 bases). Germline CDR1 reads SQVTM; CDR2 reads ANQGSEA. The CDR3 covers 15 residues. V lost 6 bases and J 0 bases, leaving 16 bases between the germline ends. The CDR3 DNA follows: TGCAGCGTCGCCGGGACCGGGACAAGCACAGATACGCAGTATTTT. Protein sequence: CSVAGTGTSTDTQYF.

J is TRBJ2-3 and V is TRBV5-1, with 9 nucleotides matching TRBD1. The CDR3 is 16 amino acids. CDR1 SGHRS and CDR2 YFSETQ come from the germline V gene. Trimming cost V 4 bases and J 8 bases; bases outside gene matches: 14. CDR3 DNA sequence: TGCGCCAGCAGCGAAACCGGGACAGGGCAGACAAGTACGCAGTATTTT. The encoded protein is CASSETGTGQTSTQYF. Full variable domain (remainder filled in from reference TRBV5-1 and TRBJ2-3): KAGVTQTPRYLIKTRGQQVTLSCSPISGHRSVSWYQQTPGQGLQFLFEYFSETQRNKGNFPGRFSGRQFSNSRSEMNVSTLELGDSALYLCASSETGTGQTSTQYFGPGTRLTVL.

This chain uses TRBV6-5 with TRBJ2-7, with D possibly being TRBD2 (5 bases). Germline CDR1 MNHEY, CDR2 SVGAGI. Trimming cost V 5 bases and J 3 bases, with 8 bases left between them. This CDR3 contains 12 residues. Here the CDR3 DNA reads TGTGCCAGCAGTCCCGGACTCTACGAGCAGTACTTC. Translating gives CASSPGLYEQYF.

The gene calls are TRBV6-5 and TRBJ2-1; D gene uncertain. The CDR3 loop spans 14 amino acids. Germline CDR1 and CDR2: MNHEY and SVGAGI. The V end lost 4 bases, the J end lost 6 bases, and 13 bases lay between the germline ends. CDR3 nucleotide sequence: TGTGCCAGCAGTTCACCACTTACCACCAATGAGCAGTTCTTC. It yields the protein CASSSPLTTNEQFF.

This chain connects TRBV7-9 to TRBJ2-2, with a tentative D call TRBD1 (5 bases). V was pared by 6 bases and J by 0 bases, with 14 bases between. Per the germline V gene, CDR1 is SEHNR and CDR2 is FQNEAQ (reference sequence). There are 16 residues in the CDR3. Written as DNA, the CDR3 is TGTGCCAGCAGAATCAACAGGAACGCGAACACCGGGGAGCTGTTTTTT. This translates into CASRINRNANTGELFF.